This T cell receptor (beta chain) was identified during a study of blood T cell repertoires in COVID-19. Looking at the study overall: Samples of COVID-19 (acute and convalescent) were obtained from the United States, Italy and Spain. The cDNA or gDNA used as material had been derived from T cells, B-cell-depleted T cells, or PBMCs.

In the source study's methods: By means of reference gene primer amplification, nucleated cell counts were estimated. Profiled with immunoSEQ multiplex PCR; TCRdb holds only in-frame clones, not every one. Clonal size and the V and J genes are those of that table, whereas D and trimming came from the DNA. In the table there are about 59,000 clones, approximately 81% of which are singletons. About this clone itself: One junction end does not reproduce the germline sequence, and a read error may be involved.

CDR1 and CDR2 (germline): MNHEY, SVGEGT. This CDR3 has 14 residues. Sequencing used peripheral blood. The chain is built from TRBV6-2 or TRBV6-3 and TRBJ2-1, with 11 bases aligning to TRBD2. The clonotype originates from a woman aged 80 or older with active or convalescent COVID-19. The CDR3 DNA reads as TGTGCCAGCACTTACTCTAGCGGGAGGAATGAGCAGTTCTTC. It yields the protein CASTYSSGRNEQFF.